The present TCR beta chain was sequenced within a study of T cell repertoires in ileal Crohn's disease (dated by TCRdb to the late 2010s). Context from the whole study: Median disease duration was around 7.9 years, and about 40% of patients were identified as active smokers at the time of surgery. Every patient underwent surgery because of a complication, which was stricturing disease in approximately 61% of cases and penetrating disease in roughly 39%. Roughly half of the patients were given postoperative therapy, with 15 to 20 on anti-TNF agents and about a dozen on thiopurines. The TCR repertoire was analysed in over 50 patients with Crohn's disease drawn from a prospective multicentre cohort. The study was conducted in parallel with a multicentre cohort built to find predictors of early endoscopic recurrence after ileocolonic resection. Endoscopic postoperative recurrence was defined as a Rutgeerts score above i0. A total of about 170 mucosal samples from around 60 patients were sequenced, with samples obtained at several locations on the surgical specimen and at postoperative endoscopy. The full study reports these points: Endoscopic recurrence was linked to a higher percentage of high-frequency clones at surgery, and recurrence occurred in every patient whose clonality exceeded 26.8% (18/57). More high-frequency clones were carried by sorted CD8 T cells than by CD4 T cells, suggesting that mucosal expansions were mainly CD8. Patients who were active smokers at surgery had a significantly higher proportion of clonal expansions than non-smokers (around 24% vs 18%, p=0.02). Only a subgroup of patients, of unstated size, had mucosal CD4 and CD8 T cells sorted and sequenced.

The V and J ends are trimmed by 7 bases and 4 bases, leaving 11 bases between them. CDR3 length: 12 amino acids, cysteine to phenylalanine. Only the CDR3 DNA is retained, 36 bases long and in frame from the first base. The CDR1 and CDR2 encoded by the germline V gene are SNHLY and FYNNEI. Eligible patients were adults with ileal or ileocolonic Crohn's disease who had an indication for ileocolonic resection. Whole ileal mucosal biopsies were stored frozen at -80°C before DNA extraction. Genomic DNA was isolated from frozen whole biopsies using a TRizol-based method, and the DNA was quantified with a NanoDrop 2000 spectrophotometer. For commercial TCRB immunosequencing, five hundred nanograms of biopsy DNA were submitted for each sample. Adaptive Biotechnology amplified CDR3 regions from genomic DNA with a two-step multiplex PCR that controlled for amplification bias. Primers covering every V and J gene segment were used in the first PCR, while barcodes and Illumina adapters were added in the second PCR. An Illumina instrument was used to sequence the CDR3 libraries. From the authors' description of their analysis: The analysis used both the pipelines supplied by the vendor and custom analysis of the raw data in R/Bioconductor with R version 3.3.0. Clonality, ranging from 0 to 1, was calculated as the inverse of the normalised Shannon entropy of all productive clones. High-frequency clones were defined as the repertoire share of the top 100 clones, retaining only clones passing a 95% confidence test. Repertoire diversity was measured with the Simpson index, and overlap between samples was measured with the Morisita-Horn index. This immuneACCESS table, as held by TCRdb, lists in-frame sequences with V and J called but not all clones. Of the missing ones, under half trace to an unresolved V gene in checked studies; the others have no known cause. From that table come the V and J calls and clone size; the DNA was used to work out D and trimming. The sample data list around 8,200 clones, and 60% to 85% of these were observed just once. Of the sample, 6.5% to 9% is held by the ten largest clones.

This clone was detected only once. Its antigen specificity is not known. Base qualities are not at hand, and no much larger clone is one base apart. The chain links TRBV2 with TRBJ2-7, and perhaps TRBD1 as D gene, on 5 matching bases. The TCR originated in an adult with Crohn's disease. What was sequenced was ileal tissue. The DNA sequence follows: TGTGCCAGCACTCCAGGGCTGTACGAGCAGTACTTC. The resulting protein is CASTPGLYEQYF.